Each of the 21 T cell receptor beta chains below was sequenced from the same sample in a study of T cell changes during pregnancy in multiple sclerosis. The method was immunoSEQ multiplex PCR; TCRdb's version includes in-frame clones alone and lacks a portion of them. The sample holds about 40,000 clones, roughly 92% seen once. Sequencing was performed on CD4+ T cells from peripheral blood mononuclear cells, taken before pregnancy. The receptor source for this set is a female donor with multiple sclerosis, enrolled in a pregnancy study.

CDR3 bases: TGTGCCAGCAGTCATTCCGGGACTAATCTCTACGAGCAGTACTTC. This encodes CASSHSGTNLYEQYF. The V and J genes are TRBV6-6 and TRBJ2-7; 7 positions agree with TRBD2. With V trimmed by 5 bases and J by 3 bases, 10 bases remained unmatched. This CDR3 spans 15 amino acids. Germline values: CDR1 MNHNY, CDR2 SVGAGI (reference sequence).

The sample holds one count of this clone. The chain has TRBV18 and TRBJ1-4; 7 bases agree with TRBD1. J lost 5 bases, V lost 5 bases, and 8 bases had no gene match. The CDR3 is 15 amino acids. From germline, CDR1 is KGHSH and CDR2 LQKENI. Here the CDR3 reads CASSSRQGENEKLFF. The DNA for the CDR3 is TGTGCCAGCTCATCCCGACAGGGCGAGAATGAAAAACTGTTTTTT.

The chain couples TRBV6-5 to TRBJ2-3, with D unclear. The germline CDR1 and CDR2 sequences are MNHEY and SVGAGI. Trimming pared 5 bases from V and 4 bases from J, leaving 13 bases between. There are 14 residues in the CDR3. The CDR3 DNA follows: TGTGCCAGCAGTGAGGATTTATTGGCAGATACGCAGTATTTT. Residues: CASSEDLLADTQYF.

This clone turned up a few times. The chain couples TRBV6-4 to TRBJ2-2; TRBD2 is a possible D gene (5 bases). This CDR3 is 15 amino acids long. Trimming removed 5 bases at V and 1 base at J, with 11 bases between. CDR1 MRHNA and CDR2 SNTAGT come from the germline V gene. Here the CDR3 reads CASSPTSMNTGELFF. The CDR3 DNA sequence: TGTGCCAGCAGTCCCACTAGTATGAACACCGGGGAGCTGTTTTTT.

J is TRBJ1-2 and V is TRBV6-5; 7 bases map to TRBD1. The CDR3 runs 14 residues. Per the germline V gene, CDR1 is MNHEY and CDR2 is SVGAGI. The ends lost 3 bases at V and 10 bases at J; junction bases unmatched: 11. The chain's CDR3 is CASSYIQGSLTYTF. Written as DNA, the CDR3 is TGTGCCAGCAGTTATATACAGGGGAGTCTGACCTACACCTTC.

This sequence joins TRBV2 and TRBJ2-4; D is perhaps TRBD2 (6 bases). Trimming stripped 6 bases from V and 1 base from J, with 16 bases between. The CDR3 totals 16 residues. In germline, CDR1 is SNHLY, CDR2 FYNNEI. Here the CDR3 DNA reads TGTGCCAGCAGACGGGGGAGCCGGGCGGCCAAAAACATTCAGTACTTC. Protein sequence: CASRRGSRAAKNIQYF.

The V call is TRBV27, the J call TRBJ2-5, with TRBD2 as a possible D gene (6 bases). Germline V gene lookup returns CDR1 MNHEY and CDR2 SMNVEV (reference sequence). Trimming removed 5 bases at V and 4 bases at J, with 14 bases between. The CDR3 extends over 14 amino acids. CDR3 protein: CASSTGDSRETQYF. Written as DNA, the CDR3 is TGTGCCAGCAGTACCGGGGACTCAAGAGAGACCCAGTACTTC.

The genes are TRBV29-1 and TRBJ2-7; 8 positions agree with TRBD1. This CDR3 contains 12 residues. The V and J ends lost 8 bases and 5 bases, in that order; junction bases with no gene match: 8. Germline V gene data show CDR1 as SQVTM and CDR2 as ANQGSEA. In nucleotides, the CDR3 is TGCAGCATCAGGACAGGGATTAACGAGCAGTACTTC. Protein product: CSIRTGINEQYF.

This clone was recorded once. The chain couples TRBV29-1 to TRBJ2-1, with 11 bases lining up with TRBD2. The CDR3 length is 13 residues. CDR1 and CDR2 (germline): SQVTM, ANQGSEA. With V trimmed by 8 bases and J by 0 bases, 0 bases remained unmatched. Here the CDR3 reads CSLAGGSYNEQFF. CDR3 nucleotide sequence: TGCAGCCTAGCGGGGGGCTCCTACAATGAGCAGTTCTTC.

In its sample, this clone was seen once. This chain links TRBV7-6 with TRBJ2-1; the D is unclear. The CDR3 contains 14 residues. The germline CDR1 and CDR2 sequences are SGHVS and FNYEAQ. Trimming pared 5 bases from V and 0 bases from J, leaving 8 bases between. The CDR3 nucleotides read TGTGCCAGCAGCCATAGGAGCTCCTACAATGAGCAGTTCTTC. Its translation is CASSHRSSYNEQFF.

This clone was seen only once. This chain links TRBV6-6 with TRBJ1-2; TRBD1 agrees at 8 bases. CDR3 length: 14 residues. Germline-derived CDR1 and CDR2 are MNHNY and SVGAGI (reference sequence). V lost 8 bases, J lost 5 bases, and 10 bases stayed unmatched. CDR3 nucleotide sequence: TGTGCCAGCGTTACCGGACAGGGCAATTATGGCTACACCTTC. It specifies CASVTGQGNYGYTF.

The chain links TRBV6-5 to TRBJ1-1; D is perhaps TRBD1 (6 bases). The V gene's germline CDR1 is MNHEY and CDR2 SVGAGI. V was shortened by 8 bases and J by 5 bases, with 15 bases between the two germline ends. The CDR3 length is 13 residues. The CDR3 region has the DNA TGTGCCAGCGCGCGGGGGCCAGGGACTGAAGCTTTCTTT. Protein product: CASARGPGTEAFF.

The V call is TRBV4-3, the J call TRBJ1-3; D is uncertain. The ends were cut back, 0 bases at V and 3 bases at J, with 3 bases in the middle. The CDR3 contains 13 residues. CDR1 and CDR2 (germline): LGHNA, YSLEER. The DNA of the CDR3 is TGCGCCAGCAGCCAAGACGGTGGAAACACCATATATTTT. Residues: CASSQDGGNTIYF.

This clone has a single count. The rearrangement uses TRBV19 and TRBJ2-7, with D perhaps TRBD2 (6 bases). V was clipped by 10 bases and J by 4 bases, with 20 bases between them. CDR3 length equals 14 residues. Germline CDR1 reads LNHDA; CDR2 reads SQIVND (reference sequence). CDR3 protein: CATSNLGGTYEQYF. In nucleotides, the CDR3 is TGTGCCACTAGCAACCTAGGCGGGACGTACGAGCAGTACTTC.

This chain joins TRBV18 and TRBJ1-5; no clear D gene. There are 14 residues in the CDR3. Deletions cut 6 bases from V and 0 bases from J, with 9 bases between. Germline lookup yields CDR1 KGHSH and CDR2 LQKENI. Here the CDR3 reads CASSPGISNQPQHF. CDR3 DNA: TGTGCCAGCTCCCCCGGGATTAGCAATCAGCCCCAGCATTTT.

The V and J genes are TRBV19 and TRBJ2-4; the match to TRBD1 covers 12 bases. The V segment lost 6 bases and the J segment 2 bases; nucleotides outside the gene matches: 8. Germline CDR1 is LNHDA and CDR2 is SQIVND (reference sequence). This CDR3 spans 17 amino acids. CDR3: CASSSGGQGASKNIQYF. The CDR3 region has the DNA TGTGCCAGTAGCTCTGGGGGACAGGGGGCTTCCAAAAACATTCAGTACTTC.

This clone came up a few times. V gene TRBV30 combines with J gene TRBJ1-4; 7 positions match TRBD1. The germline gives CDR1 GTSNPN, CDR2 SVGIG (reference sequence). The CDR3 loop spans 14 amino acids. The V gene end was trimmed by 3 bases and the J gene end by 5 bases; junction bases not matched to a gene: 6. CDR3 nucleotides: TGTGCCTGGAGGGGACAGCCAAGAAATGAAAAACTGTTTTTT. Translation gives CAWRGQPRNEKLFF.

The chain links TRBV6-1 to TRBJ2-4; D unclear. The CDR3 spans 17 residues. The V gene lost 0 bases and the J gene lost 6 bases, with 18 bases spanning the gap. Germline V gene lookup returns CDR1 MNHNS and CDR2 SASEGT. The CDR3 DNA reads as TGTGCCAGCAGTGAAGCTGGCGGAGCTGGTCTTCGAAACATTCAGTACTTC. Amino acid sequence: CASSEAGGAGLRNIQYF.

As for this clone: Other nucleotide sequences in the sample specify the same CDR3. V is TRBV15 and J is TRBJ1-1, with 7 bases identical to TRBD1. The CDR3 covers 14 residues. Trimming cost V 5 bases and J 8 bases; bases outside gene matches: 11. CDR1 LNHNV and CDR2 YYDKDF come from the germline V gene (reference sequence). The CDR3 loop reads CATSFGDRHLEAFF. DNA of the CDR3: TGTGCCACCAGCTTCGGGGACAGACACCTCGAAGCTTTCTTT.

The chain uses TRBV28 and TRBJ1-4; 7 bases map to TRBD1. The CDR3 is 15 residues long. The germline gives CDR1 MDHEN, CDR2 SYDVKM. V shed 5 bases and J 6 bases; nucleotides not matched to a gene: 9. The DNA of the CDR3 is TGTGCCAGCAGTCCTCACAGGGGCGCAGATGAAAAACTGTTTTTT. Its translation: CASSPHRGADEKLFF.

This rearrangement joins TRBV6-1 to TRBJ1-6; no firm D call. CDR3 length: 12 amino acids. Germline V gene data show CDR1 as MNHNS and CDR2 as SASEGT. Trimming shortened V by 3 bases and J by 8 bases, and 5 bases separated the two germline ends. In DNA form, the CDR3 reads TGTGCCAGCAGTGACGACTATTCACCCCTCCACTTT. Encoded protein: CASSDDYSPLHF.